The 30 T cell receptor beta chains below come from one sample, sequenced in a study of T cells in Graves' hyperthyroidism and ophthalmopathy. RNA transcripts yielded amplified TCR beta CDR3 regions. During a first-round RT-PCR of the TCR CDR3, the HTBI primer set was used. TCRdb independently ran MiXCR on the multiplex PCR reads; one entry per CDR3 protein. The sample consists of approximately 710,000 distinct CDR3 sequences, 17% of them appearing once. Sequenced input: blood. These receptors came from a middle-aged man with Graves' hyperthyroidism.

The V gene is TRBV6-1, the J gene TRBJ2-1, with TRBD1 matching over 7 bases. This CDR3 region has 16 residues. The junction had 6 bases not matched to a gene; V was cut back by 1 base and J by 3 bases. Germline lookup yields CDR1 MNHNS and CDR2 SASEGT. CDR3 loop: CASSEEAAGGYNEQFF. The CDR3 region has the DNA TGTGCCAGCAGTGAAGAGGCGGCAGGGGGCTACAATGAGCAGTTCTTC.

This clonotype has just a few counts. The chain links TRBV24-1 to TRBJ2-1, with D unresolved. Germline V lookup: CDR1 KGHDR, CDR2 SFDVKD. V was trimmed by 0 bases and J by 10 bases, leaving 9 bases between them. There are 13 residues in the CDR3. The chain's CDR3 is CATSDLGSGEQFF. CDR3 coding DNA: TGTGCCACCAGTGATTTGGGTTCCGGGGAGCAGTTCTTC.

This clonotype has a count of ten or more. CDR3 loop: CASSGTLFRGQGKRGELFF. The DNA for the CDR3 is TGTGCCAGCAGTGGTACCCTATTTCGAGGACAGGGTAAAAGGGGGGAGCTGTTTTTT. The chain carries TRBV28 and TRBJ2-2; 8 nucleotides line up with TRBD1. The junction had 22 bases not matched to a gene; V was cut back by 5 bases and J by 8 bases. Germline-derived CDR1 and CDR2 are MDHEN and SYDVKM. This CDR3 region has 19 residues.

The chain employs TRBV19 and TRBJ2-7; 11 bases agree with TRBD2. Germline V CDR1 and CDR2: LNHDA, SQIVND (reference sequence). V was pared by 0 bases and J by 6 bases, with 1 base of the junction left unmatched. The CDR3 sequence is 14 residues long. The CDR3 region has the DNA TGTGCCAGTAGTATAGAAACTAGCGGGAGCGAGCAGTACTTC. The encoded protein is CASSIETSGSEQYF.

This clonotype was observed at least ten times. This chain links TRBV29-1 with TRBJ2-1, with 8 bases matching TRBD2. V lost 5 bases to trimming and J lost 4 bases; unmatched junction nucleotides: 7. The CDR3 contains 14 residues. The germline CDR1 and CDR2 sequences are SQVTM and ANQGSEA. The CDR3 coding sequence is TGCAGCGTTATCGCGGGAGGTCCATACAATGAGCAGTTCTTC. The encoded protein is CSVIAGGPYNEQFF.

The sample holds one count of this clonotype. One end of the junction fails to match germline, which may point to a read error. The chain joins TRBV6-1 to TRBJ2-2, with TRBD2 as a possible D gene (5 bases). From germline, CDR1 is MNHNS and CDR2 SASEGT. This CDR3 is built from 13 residues. In DNA form, the CDR3 reads TGTGTCAGCAGACCCCGACTAATCGGGGAGCTGTTTTTT. As protein: CVSRPRLIGELFF.

The chain has TRBV12-5 and TRBJ2-1; 9 bases match TRBD1. J was trimmed by 7 bases and V by 5 bases; bases with no gene match: 6. Germline values: CDR1 LGHNT, CDR2 FRNRAP. CDR3 length equals 14 residues. The CDR3 DNA sequence: TGTGCTAGTGGTATACAGGGGGCCTGGAATGAGCAGTTCTTC. Translating gives CASGIQGAWNEQFF.

There are a few counts of this clonotype. A much larger clone differs from this one at a single base, so this may be a read error. The rearrangement joins TRBV27 to TRBJ2-7, with 7 bases matching TRBD1. Germline CDR1 MNHEY, CDR2 SMNVEV (reference sequence). The CDR3 spans 14 residues. CDR3 bases: TGTGCCAGCAGCCTGTGGGACAGATACTACGGGCAGTACTTC. This translates into CASSLWDRYYGQYF.

The chain recombines TRBV7-2 with TRBJ2-7, with a possible D match to TRBD2 (5 bases). Germline lookup yields CDR1 SGHTA and CDR2 FQGNSA. V shed 3 bases and J shed 3 bases, with 12 bases lying between them. CDR3 length: 14 amino acids. The CDR3 region has the DNA TGTGCCAGCAGCTTCGGAAGCGGTAACTACGAGCAGTACTTC. Translation gives CASSFGSGNYEQYF. Drawing the rest from reference TRBV7-2 and TRBJ2-7, the complete variable domain is GAGVSQSPSNKVTEKGKDVELRCDPISGHTALYWYRQSLGQGLEFLIYFQGNSAPDKSGLPSDRFSAERTGGSVSTLTIQRTQQEDSAVYLCASSFGSGNYEQYFGPGTRLTVT.

A word on this clonotype: Being one base from a much bigger clone, this may be a read error. The CDR3 coding sequence is TGTGCCAGCATTCCTAGGACAGGGATGAACACTGAAGCTTTCTTT. Protein product: CASIPRTGMNTEAFF. The rearrangement uses TRBV6-1 and TRBJ1-1; 8 bases are a match to TRBD1. Germline V gives CDR1 MNHNS, CDR2 SASEGT. The CDR3 loop spans 15 amino acids. The trim removed 7 bases at V and 0 bases at J, leaving 7 bases unmatched.

In its sample, this clonotype was seen a few times. The genes are TRBV5-8 and TRBJ1-6; D might be TRBD1 (5 bases). Deletions cut 4 bases from V and 5 bases from J, with 16 bases between. CDR1 and CDR2 from the germline V gene are SGHTS and YDEGEE. This CDR3 has 16 residues. The CDR3 is CASSPNPTANNSPLHF. The DNA for the CDR3 is TGTGCCAGCAGCCCGAATCCGACAGCCAATAATTCACCCCTCCACTTT.

This sequence joins TRBV7-9 and TRBJ2-3; the D is unclear. The ends were cut back, 4 bases at V and 0 bases at J, with 11 bases in the middle. This CDR3 comprises 15 residues. Germline-derived CDR1 and CDR2 are SEHNR and FQNEAQ (reference sequence). The CDR3 DNA reads as TGTGCCAGCAGCTCCTTAGGCAGAAGCACAGATACGCAGTATTTT. It yields the protein CASSSLGRSTDTQYF.

Notes on this clonotype: Just one base apart from a much larger clone, this may be a read error. This CDR3 is CAISLVLGDYGYTF. DNA of the CDR3: TGTGCCATCAGCTTAGTGCTCGGGGACTATGGCTACACCTTC. The chain carries TRBV7-9 and TRBJ1-2; D not resolved. In germline, CDR1 is SEHNR, CDR2 FQNEAQ (reference sequence). The CDR3 loop spans 14 amino acids. Based on the CDR3 plus reference TRBV7-9 and TRBJ1-2, the full variable domain is DTGVSQNPRHKITKRGQNVTFRCDPISEHNRLYWYRQTLGQGPEFLTYFQNEAQLEKSRLLSDRFSAERPKGSFSTLEIQRTEQGDSAMYLCAISLVLGDYGYTFGSGTRLTVV.

This clonotype was counted many times. This chain's CDR3 is CAISDQGEYYGYTF. The CDR3, as DNA: TGTGCCATCAGTGATCAGGGGGAGTACTATGGCTACACCTTC. The chain combines TRBV10-3 with TRBJ1-2, with 7 bases identical to TRBD1. V lost 3 bases, J lost 3 bases, and 4 bases stayed unmatched. The CDR3 loop spans 14 amino acids. Germline V gene lookup returns CDR1 ENHRY and CDR2 SYGVKD.

The rearrangement links TRBV28 to TRBJ1-1, with 8 bases lining up with TRBD1. Germline CDR1 reads MDHEN; CDR2 reads SYDVKM. The J segment lost 1 base and the V segment lost 8 bases, leaving 9 bases of the junction unmatched. The length of the CDR3 is 15 residues. The CDR3 reads CASPSGTGWNTEAFF. The CDR3 nucleotides are TGTGCCAGCCCTTCCGGGACAGGTTGGAACACTGAAGCTTTCTTT. The variable domain in full, completed from reference TRBV28 and TRBJ1-1, reads DVKVTQSSRYLVKRTGEKVFLECVQDMDHENMFWYRQDPGLGLRLIYFSYDVKMKEKGDIPEGYSVSREKKERFSLILESASTNQTSMYLCASPSGTGWNTEAFFGQGTRLTVV.

V usage is TRBV15 and J usage is TRBJ2-5; 10 bases line up with TRBD2. Germline V CDR1 and CDR2: LNHNV, YYDKDF (reference sequence). The CDR3 extends over 17 amino acids. V was pared by 4 bases and J by 4 bases, with 12 bases of the junction left unmatched. The CDR3 DNA reads TGTGCCACCAGCACGCCGGTTGGACTAGCGGTTATAGAGACCCAGTACTTC. It is translated as CATSTPVGLAVIETQYF.

Many counts were recorded for this clonotype. This chain connects TRBV29-1 to TRBJ1-1, with D perhaps matching TRBD1 (6 bases). V lost 7 bases, J lost 0 bases, and 9 bases lay in between. The germline gives CDR1 SQVTM, CDR2 ANQGSEA. The CDR3 runs 12 residues. The CDR3 nucleotides read TGCAGCGCTGCAGGGGTGAACACTGAAGCTTTCTTT. This gives the protein CSAAGVNTEAFF.

This clonotype appeared a few times. The chain joins TRBV10-3 to TRBJ2-2; TRBD2 agrees at 10 bases. V lost 0 bases to trimming and J lost 1 base; unmatched junction nucleotides: 5. Germline V gene data show CDR1 as ENHRY and CDR2 as SYGVKD. The CDR3 has 18 residues. The CDR3 bases are TGTGCCATCAGTGAGTCTGGCCTAGCGGGAGTGAACACCGGGGAGCTGTTTTTT. This sequence encodes CAISESGLAGVNTGELFF.

The rearrangement uses TRBV25-1 and TRBJ2-7, with TRBD2 matching over 7 bases. This CDR3 has 15 amino acids. Germline V CDR1 and CDR2: MGHDK, SYGVNS. The J segment lost 0 bases and the V segment lost 1 base, leaving 3 bases of the junction unmatched. The CDR3 is CASSESSGLSYEQYF. The CDR3 nucleotides are TGTGCCAGCAGTGAATCTAGCGGCCTCTCCTACGAGCAGTACTTC.

As concerns this clonotype: Relative to the germline gene, one junction end is altered; a read error may explain this. This chain links TRBV20-1 with TRBJ2-1; maybe TRBD2 (6 bases). Germline CDR1 is DFQATT and CDR2 is SNEGSKA (reference sequence). The CDR3 has 15 residues. CDR3 in amino acids: CGAPEAGAAYNEQFF. The CDR3 bases are TGCGGTGCCCCAGAAGCGGGTGCGGCCTACAATGAGCAGTTCTTC.

In this sample, this clonotype turned up many times. The rearrangement uses TRBV6-1 and TRBJ1-5; 7 bases line up with TRBD1. CDR3 size: 16 residues. The V segment lost 7 bases and the J segment 3 bases; nucleotides outside the gene matches: 12. Germline loops: CDR1 MNHNS, CDR2 SASEGT. The CDR3 protein is CASTPGGGTDNQPQHF. The CDR3, as DNA: TGTGCCAGCACCCCCGGGGGCGGGACAGACAATCAGCCCCAGCATTTT.

This clonotype showed up just a few times. The chain has TRBV5-1 and TRBJ2-3, with 9 positions matching TRBD2. Germline values: CDR1 SGHRS, CDR2 YFSETQ. V lost 3 bases, J lost 0 bases, and 11 bases stayed unmatched. This CDR3 contains 18 residues. The CDR3 here is CASSSRTSGYTSTDTQYF. The CDR3 DNA reads TGCGCCAGCAGCTCGAGAACTAGCGGGTACACTAGCACAGATACGCAGTATTTT.

This clonotype has ten or more counts. The chain carries TRBV12-3 or TRBV12-4 and TRBJ1-5; 7 bases fit TRBD1. This CDR3 is 14 amino acids long. The V segment lost 6 bases and the J segment 5 bases; nucleotides outside the gene matches: 7. The CDR3 here is CASRKDRVHQPQHF. The CDR3 region has the DNA TGTGCCAGCAGGAAAGACAGGGTGCATCAGCCCCAGCATTTT.

V gene TRBV7-3 combines with J gene TRBJ2-1, with a weak D call TRBD2 (6 bases). Looked up from germline, CDR1 is SGHTA and CDR2 is FQGTGA. This CDR3 is 15 amino acids long. V was clipped by 4 bases and J by 1 base, with 11 bases between them. Here the CDR3 DNA reads TGTGCCAGCAGCTCCGAGGGGACTTCCTACAATGAGCAGTTCTTC. Residues: CASSSEGTSYNEQFF.

Ten or more counts support this clonotype. The gene calls are TRBV28 and TRBJ2-7; 10 bases map to TRBD2. Germline V lookup: CDR1 MDHEN, CDR2 SYDVKM. V dropped 3 bases and J dropped 12; count of bases not matched to a gene: 26. This CDR3 region has 19 residues. DNA for the CDR3: TGTGCCAGCAGTTTTGGAGTATCATCGACAGGGCGGACTAGCGGCAAGCTGTACTTC. Its translation is CASSFGVSSTGRTSGKLYF.

This clonotype was found many times. This chain uses TRBV28 with TRBJ1-6, with D perhaps TRBD1 (6 bases). Per germline, CDR1 MDHEN and CDR2 SYDVKM. The CDR3 sequence is 13 residues long. Deletions cut 8 bases from V and 10 bases from J, with 15 bases between. The CDR3: CASSGHGGSPLHF. CDR3 sequence (DNA): TGTGCCAGCTCCGGTCACGGGGGCTCACCCCTCCACTTT.

In regard to this clonotype: One end of the junction fails to match germline, which may point to a read error. This rearrangement joins TRBV9 to TRBJ2-5, with 9 bases fitting TRBD1. CDR3 length: 11 amino acids. Germline V gene data show CDR1 as SGDLS and CDR2 as YYNGEE. The CDR3 loop reads CASSVDRGVDF. CDR3 nucleotides: TGTGCCAGCAGCGTCGACAGGGGGGTAGACTTC.

V is TRBV4-1 and J is TRBJ1-2; D uncertain. Deletions cut 2 bases from V and 2 bases from J, with 12 bases between. CDR1 is MGHRA, CDR2 YSYEKL, per germline. The length of the CDR3 is 15 residues. The CDR3 DNA is TGCGCCAGCAGCCAAACCCTTAGGGCGAACTATGGCTACACCTTC. Its protein product is CASSQTLRANYGYTF.

This clonotype was recorded a few times. CDR3 DNA: TGTGCCAGCAGCTTAGATAAGGGGGACAGGGGACGCGGGCACACTGAAGCTTTCTTT. Its protein is CASSLDKGDRGRGHTEAFF. The rearrangement uses TRBV7-9 and TRBJ1-1; 10 positions match TRBD1. The V gene end was trimmed by 1 base and the J gene end by 3 bases; junction bases not matched to a gene: 14. CDR3 length: 19 amino acids. The germline CDR1 and CDR2 sequences are SEHNR and FQNEAQ (reference sequence).

This clonotype was detected ten times or more. The V call is TRBV28, the J call TRBJ1-2, with D perhaps TRBD1 (5 bases). Between the trimmed V and J ends, which lost 6 bases and 2 bases, there was a span of 10 bases. The CDR3 is made up of 13 amino acids. Germline assignment: CDR1 MDHEN and CDR2 SYDVKM. DNA of the CDR3: TGTGCCAGCAGGGGGGGTGCCAACTATGGCTACACCTTC. Translated, it gives CASRGGANYGYTF.